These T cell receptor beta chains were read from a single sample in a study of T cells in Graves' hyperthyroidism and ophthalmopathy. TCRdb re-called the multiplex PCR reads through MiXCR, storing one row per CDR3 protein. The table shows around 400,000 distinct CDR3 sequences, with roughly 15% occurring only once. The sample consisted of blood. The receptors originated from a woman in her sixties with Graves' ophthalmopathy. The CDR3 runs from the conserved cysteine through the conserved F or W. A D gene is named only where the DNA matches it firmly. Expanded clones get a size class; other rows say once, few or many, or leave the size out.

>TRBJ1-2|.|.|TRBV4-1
CASSQDGGGFYGYTF
TGCGCCAGCAGCCAAGACGGGGGGGGGTTCTATGGCTACACCTTC
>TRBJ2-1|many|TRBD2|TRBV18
CASSPSGSLNEQFF
TGTGCCAGCTCACCTAGCGGGAGCCTCAATGAGCAGTTCTTC
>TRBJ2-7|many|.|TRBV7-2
CASSLELNYEQYF
TGTGCCAGCAGCTTAGAGCTCAACTACGAGCAGTACTTC
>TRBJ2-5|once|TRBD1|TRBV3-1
CASSQGQGAGETQYF
TGTGCCAGCAGCCAAGGACAGGGGGCGGGGGAGACCCAGTACTTC
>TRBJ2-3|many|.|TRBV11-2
CASSPELTDTQYF
TGTGCCAGCAGCCCGGAGTTGACAGATACGCAGTATTTT
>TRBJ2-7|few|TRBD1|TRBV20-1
CSASQGDEQYF
TGCAGTGCTAGTCAGGGGGACGAGCAGTACTTC
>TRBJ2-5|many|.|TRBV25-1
CASSEYGRRDTRETQYF
TGTGCCAGCAGTGAATATGGTAGGAGGGACACGAGGGAGACCCAGTACTTC
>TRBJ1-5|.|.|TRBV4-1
CASSQASSNQPQHF
TGCGCCAGCAGCCAGGCTTCTAGCAATCAGCCCCAGCATTTT
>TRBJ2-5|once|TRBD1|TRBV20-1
CSAQTPGTGETQHF
TGCAGTGCTCAAACCCCCGGGACAGGGGAGACCCAGCACTTC
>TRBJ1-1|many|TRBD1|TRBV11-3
CASSPRTGRNTEAFF
TGTGCCAGCAGCCCGAGGACAGGGAGAAACACTGAAGCTTTCTTT
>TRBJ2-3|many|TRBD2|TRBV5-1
CASSFGTSVTDTQYF
TGCGCCAGCAGCTTCGGGACTAGCGTCACAGATACGCAGTATTTT
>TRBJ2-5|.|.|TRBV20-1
CSARDVRRSQETQYF
TGCAGTGCTAGAGATGTAAGAAGGTCCCAAGAGACCCAGTACTTC
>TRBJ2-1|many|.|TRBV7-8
CASSSGAGGRNNEQFF
TGTGCCAGCAGCTCCGGAGCCGGGGGGCGAAACAATGAGCAGTTCTTC
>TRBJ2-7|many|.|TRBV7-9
CASSSAGTGENEQYF
TGTGCCAGCAGCTCTGCCGGGACGGGGGAAAACGAGCAGTACTTC
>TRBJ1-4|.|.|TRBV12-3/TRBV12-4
CASSFRVGTNEKLFF
TGTGCCAGCAGTTTCCGGGTCGGGACTAATGAAAAACTGTTTTTT
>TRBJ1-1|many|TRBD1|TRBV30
CAWSRQGANTEAFF
TGTGCCTGGAGTCGACAGGGGGCGAACACTGAAGCTTTCTTT
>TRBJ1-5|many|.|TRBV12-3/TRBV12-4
CASSTVGDQPQHF
TGTGCCAGCAGTACGGTTGGGGATCAGCCCCAGCATTTT
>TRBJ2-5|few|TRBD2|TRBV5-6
CASNPTSGKETQYF
TGTGCCAGCAACCCTACTAGCGGGAAAGAGACCCAGTACTTC
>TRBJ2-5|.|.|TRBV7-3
CASSHTGWEETQYF
TGTGCCAGCAGTCACACAGGGTGGGAAGAGACCCAGTACTTC
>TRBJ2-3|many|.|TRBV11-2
CASSPYRPPTDTQYF
TGTGCCAGCAGCCCATACCGACCCCCCACAGATACGCAGTATTTT
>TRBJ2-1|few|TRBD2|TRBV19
CASSARLAGGGNEQFF
TGTGCCAGTAGTGCTAGACTAGCGGGAGGAGGTAATGAGCAGTTCTTC
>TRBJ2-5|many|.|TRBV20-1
CSGREQETQYF
TGCAGCGGGCGGGAACAAGAGACCCAGTACTTC
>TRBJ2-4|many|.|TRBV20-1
CSAPKGPNIQYF
TGCAGTGCCCCCAAAGGCCCAAACATTCAGTACTTC
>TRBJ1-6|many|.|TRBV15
CATSRDRGIGSPLHF
TGTGCCACCAGCAGAGATCGGGGAATCGGGTCACCCCTCCACTTT
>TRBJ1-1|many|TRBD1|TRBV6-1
CASSRQGKNTEAFF
TGTGCCAGCAGTCGACAGGGGAAGAACACTGAAGCTTTCTTT
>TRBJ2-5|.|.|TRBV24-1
CATSEAGSKPRTQYF
TGTGCCACCAGTGAAGCAGGTTCGAAACCTAGGACCCAGTACTTC
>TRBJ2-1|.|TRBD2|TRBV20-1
CSARDPGASGICNEQFF
TGCAGTGCTAGAGACCCTGGGGCTAGCGGGATCTGCAATGAGCAGTTCTTC
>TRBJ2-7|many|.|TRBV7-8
CASSLEGEGGLFEYEQYF
TGTGCCAGCAGCTTAGAAGGAGAGGGGGGCCTGTTCGAGTACGAGCAGTACTTC
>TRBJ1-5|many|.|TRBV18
CASSPQGANQPQHF
TGTGCCAGCTCACCTCAAGGGGCCAATCAGCCCCAGCATTTT
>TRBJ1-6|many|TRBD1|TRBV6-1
CASSFTGVPNSPLHF
TGTGCCAGCAGTTTCACAGGGGTTCCCAATTCACCCCTCCACTTT
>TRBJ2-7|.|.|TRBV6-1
CASTKPGSYEQYF
TGTGCCAGCACCAAACCAGGGAGCTACGAGCAGTACTTC
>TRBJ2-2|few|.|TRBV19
CASSRAVATGELFF
TGTGCCAGTAGTCGGGCTGTTGCCACCGGGGAGCTGTTTTTT
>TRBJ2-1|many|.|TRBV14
CASSQLIGRDNEQFF
TGTGCCAGCAGCCAACTCATCGGCAGGGACAATGAGCAGTTCTTC
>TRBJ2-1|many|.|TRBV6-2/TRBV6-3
CASSGRWELNNEQFF
TGTGCCAGCAGTGGACGTTGGGAGTTAAACAATGAGCAGTTCTTC
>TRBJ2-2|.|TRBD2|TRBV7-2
CASSLVHWSREATGELFF
TGTGCCAGCAGCTTAGTACATTGGTCTCGGGAGGCGACCGGGGAGCTGTTTTTT
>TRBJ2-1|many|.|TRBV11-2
CASSRWIDNEQFF
TGTGCCAGCAGCCGGTGGATTGACAATGAGCAGTTCTTC
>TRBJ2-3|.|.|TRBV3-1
CASSRRTSGDTQYF
TGTGCCAGCAGCCGCCGGACCTCAGGAGATACGCAGTATTTT
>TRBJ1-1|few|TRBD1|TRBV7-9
CASTRTGGPEAFF
TGTGCCAGCACCCGGACAGGGGGCCCTGAAGCTTTCTTT
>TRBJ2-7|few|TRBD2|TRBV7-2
CASSQELAGNRYEQYF
TGTGCCAGCAGCCAAGAACTAGCGGGAAACCGATACGAGCAGTACTTC
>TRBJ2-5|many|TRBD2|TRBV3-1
CASSQDTSGRTSYF
TGTGCCAGCAGCCAAGATACTAGCGGGAGAACCTCGTACTTC
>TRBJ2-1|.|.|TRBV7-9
CASSLSGREGLWDEQFF
TGTGCCAGCAGCTTATCAGGGCGGGAAGGCCTTTGGGATGAGCAGTTCTTC